A selection of T cell receptor beta chains follows, all from one sample in a study of T cells in Graves' hyperthyroidism and ophthalmopathy. From the multiplex PCR reads, TCRdb called clonotypes with MiXCR, one entry per CDR3 protein. The sample contains 300,000 to 450,000 distinct CDR3 sequences, around 14% of which appear only once. The sequenced sample consisted of blood. Source of these receptors: a woman between 18 and 29 years old with Graves' hyperthyroidism that later progressed to Graves' ophthalmopathy. Both conserved end residues are part of each CDR3. A D gene is named only where the DNA matches it firmly. For some rows the clone size is stated as once, few or many, or as a class when expanded; others skip it.

V gene	clone size	D gene	J gene	CDR3 protein	CDR3 DNA
TRBV6-1	many	-	TRBJ1-5	CASSEFRYGNQPQHF	TGTGCCAGCAGTGAATTCCGGTACGGCAATCAGCCCCAGCATTTT
TRBV7-9	many	-	TRBJ1-1	CASRPYTEAFF	TGTGCCAGCAGACCATACACTGAAGCTTTCTTT
TRBV30	few	-	TRBJ1-1	CAWSHPAGGGQTEAFF	TGTGCCTGGAGTCATCCCGCGGGGGGAGGCCAAACTGAAGCTTTCTTT
TRBV2	many	-	TRBJ2-5	CARGGRGGRETQYF	TGTGCCAGGGGGGGCAGAGGAGGGCGAGAGACCCAGTACTTC
TRBV28	-	TRBD1	TRBJ2-6	CASSFRDRGSGANVLTF	TGTGCCAGCAGTTTTAGGGACAGGGGGTCTGGGGCCAACGTCCTGACTTTC
TRBV28	-	-	TRBJ2-5	CASSLRRRVRETQYF	TGTGCCAGCAGTCTGAGGAGAAGGGTGAGAGAGACCCAGTACTTC
TRBV14	-	TRBD1	TRBJ1-2	CASSSRTGGVMGYGHTF	TGTGCCAGCAGTTCAAGGACAGGGGGCGTTATGGGTTATGGCCACACCTTC
TRBV2	many	-	TRBJ2-4	CASRITRQNIQYF	TGTGCCAGCAGGATTACCCGGCAAAACATTCAGTACTTC
TRBV20-1	-	TRBD1	TRBJ1-3	CSATGQGNGNTIYF	TGCAGTGCCACGGGACAGGGAAACGGAAACACCATATATTTT
TRBV10-3	many	-	TRBJ1-3	CAISDTGSIGNTIYF	TGTGCCATCAGTGATACAGGGTCAATTGGAAACACCATATATTTT
TRBV7-9	-	TRBD1	TRBJ1-2	CASSLGQGAYGYTF	TGTGCCAGCAGCCTGGGACAGGGAGCCTATGGCTACACCTTC
TRBV27	many	TRBD1	TRBJ1-6	CASSYDRAVGPLHF	TGTGCCAGCAGTTACGACAGGGCCGTTGGACCCCTCCACTTT
TRBV2	many	TRBD1	TRBJ2-1	CASFTTGTGETEQFF	TGTGCCAGTTTTACCACCGGGACAGGGGAAACTGAGCAGTTCTTC
TRBV27	many	-	TRBJ1-2	CASSTSLGLGNYGYTF	TGTGCCAGCAGTACGAGCCTTGGTTTAGGGAACTATGGCTACACCTTC
TRBV18	many	TRBD2	TRBJ2-1	CASSPGGGRYRYNEQFF	TGTGCCAGCTCACCAGGTGGCGGGAGATATCGATACAATGAGCAGTTCTTC
TRBV6-1	-	-	TRBJ1-1	CASSVRQGNAFF	TGTGCCAGTTCGGTTAGGCAGGGGAACGCTTTCTTT
TRBV5-1	many	-	TRBJ2-1	CASSLAGDGQFF	TGCGCCAGCAGCTTGGCTGGGGACGGGCAGTTCTTC
TRBV11-2	many	TRBD2	TRBJ2-1	CASSLPPPLPTSASSYNEQFF	TGTGCCAGCAGCTTACCGCCGCCCCTTCCGACTAGCGCAAGCTCCTACAATGAGCAGTTCTTC
TRBV28	many	-	TRBJ2-3	CASSLFLDALDTQYF	TGTGCCAGCAGTTTATTTCTCGACGCCTTAGATACGCAGTATTTT
TRBV7-9	-	TRBD2	TRBJ2-1	CASSRKRDLHNEQLF	TGTGCCAGCAGCCGGAAGCGGGATCTTCACAATGAGCAGTTATTC
TRBV14	-	-	TRBJ1-4	CASSQQGLREKLFF	TGTGCCAGCAGCCAACAGGGGCTAAGGGAAAAACTGTTTTTT
TRBV7-2	many	-	TRBJ1-1	CASSFRRGTEAFF	TGTGCCAGCAGCTTCCGAAGGGGCACTGAAGCTTTCTTT
TRBV5-1	many	TRBD1	TRBJ2-1	CASSFPGQSSYNEQFF	TGCGCCAGCAGCTTTCCGGGACAGAGCTCCTACAATGAGCAGTTCTTC
TRBV6-5	many	-	TRBJ2-1	CASSYSFDRSYNEQFF	TGTGCCAGCAGTTACTCTTTTGACCGCTCCTACAATGAGCAGTTCTTC
TRBV4-2	many	-	TRBJ2-5	CASSPTTNQETQYF	TGTGCCAGCAGCCCCACGACTAACCAAGAGACCCAGTACTTC
TRBV6-2/TRBV6-3	few	-	TRBJ2-7	CATQSAGFYEQYF	TGTGCCACCCAGTCGGCAGGGTTCTACGAGCAGTACTTC
TRBV11-3	once	-	TRBJ2-5	CASSFVGEGETQYF	TGTGCCAGCAGCTTCGTGGGAGAAGGAGAGACCCAGTACTTC
TRBV18	-	TRBD1	TRBJ2-4	CASSQGARDIQYF	TGTGCCAGCTCACAGGGGGCGCGGGACATTCAGTACTTC
TRBV28	many	-	TRBJ2-2	CASSPMTANTGELFF	TGTGCCAGCAGTCCCATGACAGCGAACACCGGGGAGCTGTTTTTT
TRBV19	-	-	TRBJ1-3	CASSGYSGNTIYF	TGTGCCAGTAGTGGATACTCTGGAAACACCATATATTTT
TRBV5-6	few	-	TRBJ2-5	CASSSSLGAVGYF	TGTGCCAGCAGCTCGTCTTTGGGGGCAGTGGGGTACTTC
TRBV30	many	-	TRBJ2-3	CAWNWGRSTDTQYF	TGTGCCTGGAACTGGGGCCGAAGCACAGATACGCAGTATTTT
TRBV2	many	-	TRBJ1-5	CASSGKGREGQPQHF	TGTGCCAGCAGTGGGAAAGGCAGGGAGGGTCAGCCCCAGCATTTT